Below are 14 T cell receptor beta chains sequenced from a single sample in a study of blood T cell repertoires in COVID-19. Sequencing used immunoSEQ multiplex PCR; TCRdb keeps in-frame clones, though not all of them. The table lists some 310,000 clones, roughly 91% of them singletons. The specimen was peripheral blood. Receptor source: a man aged 50-59 years with active or convalescent COVID-19.

The V gene is TRBV28, the J gene TRBJ1-2; D not resolved. CDR1 and CDR2 (germline): MDHEN, SYDVKM. Deletions cut 6 bases from V and 1 base from J, with 6 bases between. This CDR3 contains 12 residues. CDR3 sequence reads: CASRLNNYGYTF. CDR3 sequence (DNA): TGTGCCAGCAGACTGAATAACTATGGCTACACCTTC.

The rearrangement joins TRBV27 to TRBJ2-1, with a tentative D call TRBD2 (6 bases). The V end was cut by 4 bases, the J end by 15 bases, with 22 bases between. This CDR3 comprises 14 residues. From germline, CDR1 is MNHEY and CDR2 SMNVEV (reference sequence). The CDR3 protein is CASSSHGGPEDLFF. In DNA, the CDR3 is TGTGCCAGCAGTTCCCACGGGGGACCGGAAGACCTGTTCTTC.

CDR3 coding DNA: TGCGCCAGCAGTGGGACAGCGAACACCGGGGAGCTGTTTTTT. Amino acid sequence: CASSGTANTGELFF. The chain uses TRBV5-1 and TRBJ2-2, with TRBD1 matching 7 bases. Germline V gene data show CDR1 as SGHRS and CDR2 as YFSETQ. The CDR3 is 14 residues long. Trimming cost V 5 bases and J 0 bases; bases outside gene matches: 1. Variable domain in full (rest from reference TRBV5-1 and TRBJ2-2): KAGVTQTPRYLIKTRGQQVTLSCSPISGHRSVSWYQQTPGQGLQFLFEYFSETQRNKGNFPGRFSGRQFSNSRSEMNVSTLELGDSALYLCASSGTANTGELFFGEGSRLTVL.

This clone occurred once. The V and J genes are TRBV7-9 and TRBJ1-4, with no clear D. Germline CDR1 reads SEHNR; CDR2 reads FQNEAQ (reference sequence). This CDR3 is 14 amino acids long. V lost 5 bases and J 0 bases, leaving 7 bases between the germline ends. Here the CDR3 reads CASSHGATNEKLFF. The CDR3 region has the DNA TGTGCCAGCAGCCACGGAGCAACTAATGAAAAACTGTTTTTT.

The J gene is TRBJ1-1, the V gene TRBV7-9; tentative D call: TRBD1 (6 bases). V shed 3 bases and J shed 0 bases, with 11 bases lying between them. There are 15 residues in the CDR3. Germline CDR1 is SEHNR and CDR2 is FQNEAQ (reference sequence). CDR3 DNA: TGTGCCAGCAGCTTGGTCCGGACAGTGAACACTGAAGCTTTCTTT. Residues: CASSLVRTVNTEAFF. The full variable domain, with the rest looked up from reference TRBV7-9 and TRBJ1-1, is DTGVSQNPRHKITKRGQNVTFRCDPISEHNRLYWYRQTLGQGPEFLTYFQNEAQLEKSRLLSDRFSAERPKGSFSTLEIQRTEQGDSAMYLCASSLVRTVNTEAFFGQGTRLTVV.

V and J are TRBV4-1 and TRBJ1-2; no clear D gene. The CDR3 runs 14 residues. V lost 0 bases and J 4 bases, leaving 9 bases between the germline ends. CDR1 is MGHRA and CDR2 is YSYEKL in the germline V gene. CDR3 in amino acids: CASSQEAGPYGYTF. The CDR3 region has the DNA TGCGCCAGCAGCCAAGAAGCAGGTCCCTATGGCTACACCTTC.

The chain is built from TRBV7-2 and TRBJ1-2, with D possibly TRBD1 on 5 matching bases. This CDR3 comprises 17 residues. V was shortened by 1 base and J by 1 base, with 16 bases between the two germline ends. From germline, CDR1 is SGHTA and CDR2 FQGNSA. The CDR3 is CASSLGQLGKVNYGYTF. CDR3 nucleotides: TGTGCCAGCAGCTTAGGACAGTTAGGGAAGGTTAACTATGGCTACACCTTC.

This clone was seen only once. V is TRBV28 and J is TRBJ1-2; TRBD1 is a possible D gene (5 bases). Trimming removed 5 bases from V and 3 bases from J, with 22 bases in between. This CDR3 has 17 amino acids. Germline-derived CDR1 and CDR2 are MDHEN and SYDVKM. DNA for the CDR3: TGTGCCAGCAGTCCCCACGAGGATATCTGGGACTACTATGGCTACACCTTC. Translating gives CASSPHEDIWDYYGYTF.

The chain employs TRBV6-2 or TRBV6-3 and TRBJ1-5, with D perhaps matching TRBD1 (5 bases). Between the trimmed V and J ends, which lost 5 bases and 7 bases, there was a span of 12 bases. CDR1 and CDR2 (germline): MNHEY, SVGEGT. The CDR3 is made up of 13 amino acids. The CDR3 loop is CASSRQGGQPQHF. In nucleotides, the CDR3 is TGTGCCAGCAGTCGGCAGGGTGGACAGCCCCAGCATTTT.

This chain connects TRBV15 to TRBJ2-5; D is perhaps TRBD2 (6 bases). The CDR3 has 15 residues. The germline V and J ends were trimmed by 0 bases and 1 base, with 9 bases remaining between them. From germline, CDR1 is LNHNV and CDR2 YYDKDF (reference sequence). CDR3 in amino acids: CATSRDSGVQETQYF. The CDR3 coding sequence is TGTGCCACCAGCAGAGATTCGGGGGTCCAAGAGACCCAGTACTTC. The full variable domain, its missing parts supplied by reference TRBV15 and TRBJ2-5, is DAMVIQNPRYQVTQFGKPVTLSCSQTLNHNVMYWYQQKSSQAPKLLFHYYDKDFNNEADTPDNFQSRRPNTSFCFLDIRSPGLGDTAMYLCATSRDSGVQETQYFGPGTRLLVL.

This clone was observed a handful of times. The CDR3 region has the DNA TGTGCCAGCAGTACAGGGGGATCTGGAAACACCATATATTTT. Protein sequence: CASSTGGSGNTIYF. This chain connects TRBV28 to TRBJ1-3; 8 nucleotides line up with TRBD1. This CDR3 spans 14 amino acids. Trimming at V came to 5 bases and at J to 1 base, leaving 1 base not matched to a gene. Germline CDR1 is MDHEN and CDR2 is SYDVKM.

The chain links TRBV2 to TRBJ1-5; D may be TRBD1 (5 bases). CDR3 length: 13 residues. V lost 8 bases to trimming and J lost 5 bases, with 13 bases between them. From germline, CDR1 is SNHLY and CDR2 FYNNEI. As DNA, the CDR3 is TGTGCCAGCCAGGGAGGACGGGATCAGCCCCAGCATTTT. Translation: CASQGGRDQPQHF. Drawing the rest from reference TRBV2 and TRBJ1-5, the complete variable domain is EPEVTQTPSHQVTQMGQEVILRCVPISNHLYFYWYRQILGQKVEFLVSFYNNEISEKSEIFDDQFSVERPDGSNFTLKIRSTKLEDSAMYFCASQGGRDQPQHFGDGTRLSIL.

This clone appeared a single time. In DNA, the CDR3 is TGTGCCAGCAGTGAAAGGACAGGGTCTCGCAATCAGCCCCAGCATTTT. This codes for CASSERTGSRNQPQHF. V usage is TRBV6-4 and J usage is TRBJ1-5, with 8 bases that match TRBD1. The V and J ends lost 3 bases and 2 bases, in that order; junction bases with no gene match: 6. Germline CDR1 MRHNA, CDR2 SNTAGT. This CDR3 spans 16 amino acids.

The CDR3 sequence is CAISDPPGGRSSYEQYF. For the CDR3, the DNA is TGTGCCATCAGTGACCCTCCGGGGGGGAGGAGCTCCTACGAGCAGTACTTC. V usage is TRBV10-3 and J usage is TRBJ2-7; 8 nucleotides align to TRBD2. V lost 3 bases, J lost 0 bases, and 10 bases stayed unmatched. CDR3 length: 17 amino acids. Looked up from germline, CDR1 is ENHRY and CDR2 is SYGVKD.